This TCR beta chain is drawn from a study of molecular identifiers for immune sequencing clone quantification. Study-level points and caveats: Amid about a million naive cells, spiked Jurkat TCR RNA from one cell was reportedly still detectable.

This clonotype was seen at least ten times. The antigen is undetermined. TCRdb re-called the PCR reads with MiXCR, one entry per CDR3 protein. Counted here are 85,000 to 95,000 distinct CDR3 sequences, under 20% occurring once; the ten biggest clones make up 0.7% to 0.95%. Libraries for naive CD8 T cells, which were made from around 20,000 to 1,000,000 sorted cells, drew on 10%, 30% or 50% of the RNA. The CDR3 loop spans 13 amino acids. In germline, CDR1 is DFQATT, CDR2 SNEGSKA (reference sequence). Trimming cost V 0 bases and J 5 bases, with 11 bases left between them. Sequencing input: naive CD8+ T cells from blood, with Jurkat cell RNA spiked in. Stated subset: FACS-sorted CD8+CD4-CCR7+CD45RA+ naive T cells. This sequence joins TRBV20-1 and TRBJ2-7; TRBD2 is a possible D gene (5 bases). The receptor's source is a human donor in good health. Some libraries in this study had Jurkat cell RNA spiked in. The CDR3 loop is CSARDRGSDEQYF. In DNA form, the CDR3 reads TGCAGTGCTAGAGACCGGGGAAGTGACGAGCAGTACTTC.